This T cell receptor (beta chain) was observed in a study of post-analysis software for immune sequencing data. Whole-study context: Clinical courses comprised relapsing-remitting, secondary progressive and progressive-relapsing multiple sclerosis.

The table lists this clonotype with a few counts. Its matching antigen is unknown. Unique-molecular-identifier-tagged TCR beta cDNA libraries were used. TCRdb re-called the PCR reads with MiXCR, one entry per CDR3 protein. The sample yields roughly 540,000 distinct CDR3 sequences, about a third seen once. General study findings and limits: F-measure co-clustering was strong for batch-matched samples. When compared against controls, multiple sclerosis patients showed significantly lower normalized Chao1 diversity.

The TCR originated in a girl aged 2-17 years with multiple sclerosis. The specimen sequenced was blood.

The CDR3 here is CASSPSGGAVYEQYF. The CDR3 DNA reads TGTGCCAGCAGCCCTAGCGGGGGGGCCGTCTACGAGCAGTACTTC. The rearrangement uses TRBV5-4 and TRBJ2-7, with 12 bases that match TRBD2. The CDR3 is 15 amino acids. V was clipped by 4 bases and J by 3 bases; unmatched bases: 5. CDR1 is SGHNT and CDR2 is YYREEE in the germline V gene (reference sequence).